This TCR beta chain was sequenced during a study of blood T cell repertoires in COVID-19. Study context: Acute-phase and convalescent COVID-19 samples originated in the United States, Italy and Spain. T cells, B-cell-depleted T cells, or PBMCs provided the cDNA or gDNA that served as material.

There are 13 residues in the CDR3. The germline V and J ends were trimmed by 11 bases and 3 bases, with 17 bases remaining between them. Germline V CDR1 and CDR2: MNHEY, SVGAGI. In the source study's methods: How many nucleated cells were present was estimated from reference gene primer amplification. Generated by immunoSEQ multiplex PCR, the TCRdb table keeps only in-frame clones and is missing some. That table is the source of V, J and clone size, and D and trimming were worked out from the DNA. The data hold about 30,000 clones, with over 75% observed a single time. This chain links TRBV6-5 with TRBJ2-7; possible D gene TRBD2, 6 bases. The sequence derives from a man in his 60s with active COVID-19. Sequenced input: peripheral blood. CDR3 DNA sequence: TGTGCCGGAAATCCGGGACTGAACTACGAGCAGTACTTC. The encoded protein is CAGNPGLNYEQYF.